The source of this TCR beta chain is a study of OX40 agonist ivuxolimab in advanced cancers. Study outcomes and limitations: CD8+ T cells showed, on average, more clonal expansion than CD4+ cells.

As regards this clone: Its specificity is not known.

The assay was immunoSEQ multiplex PCR, and TCRdb's table has in-frame clones only and misses some. The sample carries 65,000 to 90,000 clones, roughly 88% recorded once. This TCR came from an adult with an advanced solid tumor such as melanoma, head and neck, liver or kidney cancer. This material consisted of CD4+ or CD8+ T cells sorted from blood, taken in a trial of the OX40 agonist ivuxolimab.

The CDR3 sequence: CATSRGVGWNTEAFF. The DNA for the CDR3 is TGTGCCACCAGCAGAGGGGTAGGGTGGAACACTGAAGCTTTCTTT. The chain links TRBV15 to TRBJ1-1; D is unclear. The germline CDR1 and CDR2 sequences are LNHNV and YYDKDF (reference sequence). The CDR3 totals 15 residues. The V gene lost 1 base and the J gene lost 1 base, with 10 bases spanning the gap. The entire variable domain, with the rest obtained from reference TRBV15 and TRBJ1-1, is as follows: DAMVIQNPRYQVTQFGKPVTLSCSQTLNHNVMYWYQQKSSQAPKLLFHYYDKDFNNEADTPDNFQSRRPNTSFCFLDIRSPGLGDTAMYLCATSRGVGWNTEAFFGQGTRLTVV.